This is a list of T cell receptor beta chains from one sample in a study of control samples from healthy donors and cancer patients. Sequenced by immunoSEQ multiplex PCR; TCRdb stores in-frame clones only, minus some. Of over 100,000 clones listed, about nine tenths are singletons. Material for sequencing was blood. Source of these receptors: a human donor in good health. The donor label of this sample is uncertain. Both conserved end residues are part of each CDR3. The D gene is left open where the match is weak. Some rows have no size entry. The others give once, few or many, or a class for an expanded clone.

15	TRBD1	TRBV11-2	TRBJ1-4	-	CASSLGPTGTEKLFF	TGTGCCAGCAGCTTAGGACCGACAGGGACTGAAAAACTGTTTTTT
13	-	TRBV24-1	TRBJ1-6	-	CATSAGWNSPLHF	TGTGCCACCAGTGCCGGGTGGAATTCACCCCTCCACTTT
14	-	TRBV18	TRBJ1-3	few	CASSPGTSGNTIYF	TGTGCCAGCTCACCCGGGACCTCTGGAAACACCATATATTTT
11	-	TRBV28	TRBJ1-1	-	CASSWGSEAFF	TGTGCCAGCAGTTGGGGGTCTGAAGCTTTCTTT
12	-	TRBV2	TRBJ2-7	-	CASSDSVYEQYF	TGTGCCAGCAGTGACTCGGTGTACGAGCAGTACTTC
15	-	TRBV11-2	TRBJ2-3	-	CASSLAGERTDTQYF	TGTGCCAGCAGCTTAGCGGGGGAGCGCACAGATACGCAGTATTTT
14	-	TRBV6-5	TRBJ1-3	once	CASSYSRDGNTIYF	TGTGCCAGCAGTTACTCGAGGGATGGAAACACCATATATTTT
15	-	TRBV6-5	TRBJ2-1	-	CASSLQWAVSNEQFF	TGTGCCAGCAGCCTACAATGGGCAGTCTCGAATGAGCAGTTCTTC
15	-	TRBV7-9	TRBJ2-1	-	CASSSGGTYSNEQFF	TGTGCCAGCAGCTCAGGGGGGACCTACTCGAATGAGCAGTTCTTC
14	TRBD2	TRBV18	TRBJ2-7	-	CASSPSTAGGEQYF	TGTGCCAGCTCACCATCAACGGCGGGGGGTGAGCAGTACTTC
14	-	TRBV11-2	TRBJ2-2	once	CASSLGAGTGELFF	TGTGCCAGCAGCTTGGGCGCAGGGACCGGGGAGCTGTTTTTT
14	TRBD1	TRBV28	TRBJ1-4	-	CASSPGTGREKLFF	TGTGCCAGCAGCCCCGGGACAGGGCGCGAAAAACTGTTTTTT